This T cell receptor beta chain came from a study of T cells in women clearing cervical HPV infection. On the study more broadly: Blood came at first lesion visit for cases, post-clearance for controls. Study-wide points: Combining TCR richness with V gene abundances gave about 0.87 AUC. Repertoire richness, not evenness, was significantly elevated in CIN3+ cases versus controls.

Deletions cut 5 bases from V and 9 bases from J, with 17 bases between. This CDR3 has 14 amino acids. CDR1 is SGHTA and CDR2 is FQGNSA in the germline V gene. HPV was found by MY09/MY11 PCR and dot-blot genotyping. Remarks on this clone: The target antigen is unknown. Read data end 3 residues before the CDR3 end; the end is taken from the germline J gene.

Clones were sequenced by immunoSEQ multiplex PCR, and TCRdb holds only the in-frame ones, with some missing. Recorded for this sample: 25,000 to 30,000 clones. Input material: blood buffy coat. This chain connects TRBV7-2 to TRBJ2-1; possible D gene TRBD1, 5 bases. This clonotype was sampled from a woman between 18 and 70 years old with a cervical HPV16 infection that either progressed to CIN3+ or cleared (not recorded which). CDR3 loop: CASSVNVGETEQFF. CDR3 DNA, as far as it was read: TGTGCCAGCAGCGTAAACGTAGGGGAAACTGAG.